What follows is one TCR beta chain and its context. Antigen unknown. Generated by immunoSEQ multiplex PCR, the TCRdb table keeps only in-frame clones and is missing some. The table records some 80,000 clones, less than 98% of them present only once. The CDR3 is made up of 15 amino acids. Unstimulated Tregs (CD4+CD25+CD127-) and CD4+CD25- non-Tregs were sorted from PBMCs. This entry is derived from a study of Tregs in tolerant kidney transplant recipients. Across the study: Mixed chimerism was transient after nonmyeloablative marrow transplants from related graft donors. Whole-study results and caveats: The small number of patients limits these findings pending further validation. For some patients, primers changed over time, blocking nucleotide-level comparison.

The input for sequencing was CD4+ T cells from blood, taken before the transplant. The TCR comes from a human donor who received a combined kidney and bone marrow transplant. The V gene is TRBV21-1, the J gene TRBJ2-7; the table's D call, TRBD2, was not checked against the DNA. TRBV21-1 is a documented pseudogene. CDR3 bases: TGTGCCAGCAGCAAACAGGGCGGGAGGCTATACGAGCAGTACTTC. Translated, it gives CASSKQGGRLYEQYF.